Listed below are T cell receptor beta chains from one sample, sequenced in a study of cytomegalovirus exposure and HLA in healthy donors. TCRdb's copy holds only in-frame clones and misses some; the assay was immunoSEQ multiplex PCR. The sample holds roughly 89,000 clones, roughly 60% seen once. What was sequenced was PBMCs. Receptor source: a woman in her fifties or sixties in good health and CMV-seropositive. CDR3s include the opening cysteine and the closing phenylalanine or tryptophan. D genes are given only for firm matches. Clone size is given for some rows only: seen once, a few or many times, or a class if the clone is expanded.

clone_size: NA; v_call: TRBV5-1; d_call: NA; j_call: TRBJ2-3; cdr3_length: 18; cdr3_aa: CASSLVAGARTGADTQYF; cdr3_nt: TGCGCCAGTAGCTTGGTGGCGGGGGCACGAACGGGGGCAGATACGCAGTATTTT
clone_size: few; v_call: TRBV13; d_call: TRBD1; j_call: TRBJ2-3; cdr3_length: 14; cdr3_aa: CASSPRTGRDTQYF; cdr3_nt: TGTGCCAGCAGCCCCAGGACAGGGCGCGATACGCAGTATTTT
clone_size: NA; v_call: TRBV9; d_call: NA; j_call: TRBJ1-3; cdr3_length: 16; cdr3_aa: CASSPRGQNSGNTIYF; cdr3_nt: TGTGCCAGCAGTCCCCGTGGACAGAACTCTGGAAACACCATATATTTT
clone_size: NA; v_call: TRBV6-1; d_call: TRBD1; j_call: TRBJ2-6; cdr3_length: 19; cdr3_aa: CASSARQGASFSGANVLTF; cdr3_nt: TGTGCCAGCAGTGCAAGGCAGGGGGCCTCCTTCTCTGGGGCCAACGTCCTGACTTTC
clone_size: few; v_call: TRBV19; d_call: NA; j_call: TRBJ1-2; cdr3_length: 13; cdr3_aa: CASKLDIGYGYTF; cdr3_nt: TGTGCCAGTAAACTAGACATAGGCTATGGCTACACCTTC
clone_size: few; v_call: TRBV7-9; d_call: TRBD1; j_call: TRBJ2-7; cdr3_length: 14; cdr3_aa: CASSSLTGSYEQYF; cdr3_nt: TGTGCCAGCAGCTCCCTGACAGGGTCCTACGAGCAGTACTTC
clone_size: few; v_call: TRBV28; d_call: TRBD2; j_call: TRBJ2-7; cdr3_length: 15; cdr3_aa: CASSYFSGGAGEQYF; cdr3_nt: TGTGCCAGCAGTTATTTTAGCGGGGGGGCGGGCGAGCAGTACTTC
clone_size: NA; v_call: TRBV28; d_call: TRBD1; j_call: TRBJ1-4; cdr3_length: 15; cdr3_aa: CASSLVAGGNEKLFF; cdr3_nt: TGTGCCAGCAGTTTAGTGGCAGGGGGTAATGAAAAACTGTTTTTT
clone_size: many; v_call: TRBV4-3; d_call: TRBD1; j_call: TRBJ1-2; cdr3_length: 13; cdr3_aa: CASSHVGQHGYTF; cdr3_nt: TGCGCCAGCAGCCACGTGGGACAGCATGGCTACACCTTC
clone_size: NA; v_call: TRBV5-4; d_call: NA; j_call: TRBJ1-1; cdr3_length: 14; cdr3_aa: CASSLTRKNTEAFF; cdr3_nt: TGTGCCAGCAGCTTGACCAGGAAGAACACTGAAGCTTTCTTT
clone_size: NA; v_call: TRBV5-1; d_call: TRBD1; j_call: TRBJ1-3; cdr3_length: 15; cdr3_aa: CASSLQGADGNTIYF; cdr3_nt: TGCGCCAGCAGCTTACAGGGGGCGGATGGAAACACCATATATTTT
clone_size: NA; v_call: TRBV7-6; d_call: NA; j_call: TRBJ1-5; cdr3_length: 17; cdr3_aa: CASSPQRGGSRNQPQHF; cdr3_nt: TGTGCCAGCAGCCCCCAGCGGGGGGGTAGTCGCAATCAGCCCCAGCATTTT
clone_size: NA; v_call: TRBV10-3; d_call: TRBD2; j_call: TRBJ2-3; cdr3_length: 17; cdr3_aa: CAISPYGTSGGVGTQYF; cdr3_nt: TGTGCCATCAGTCCGTACGGGACTAGCGGGGGGGTGGGTACGCAGTATTTT
clone_size: NA; v_call: TRBV7-9; d_call: TRBD1; j_call: TRBJ2-6; cdr3_length: 15; cdr3_aa: CASSRTGAGANVLTF; cdr3_nt: TGTGCCAGCAGCCGAACAGGGGCTGGGGCCAACGTCCTGACTTTC
clone_size: few; v_call: TRBV5-1; d_call: TRBD1; j_call: TRBJ1-4; cdr3_length: 14; cdr3_aa: CASSTGTGNEKLFF; cdr3_nt: TGCGCCAGCAGCACCGGGACAGGGAACGAAAAACTGTTTTTT
clone_size: NA; v_call: TRBV18; d_call: NA; j_call: TRBJ1-1; cdr3_length: 13; cdr3_aa: CASSPLQGSEAFF; cdr3_nt: TGTGCCAGCTCACCATTACAGGGATCTGAAGCTTTCTTT
clone_size: once; v_call: TRBV30; d_call: TRBD2; j_call: TRBJ2-1; cdr3_length: 15; cdr3_aa: CAWSVGLAISDEQFF; cdr3_nt: TGTGCCTGGAGTGTGGGACTAGCGATATCCGATGAGCAGTTCTTC
clone_size: once; v_call: TRBV7-3; d_call: NA; j_call: TRBJ1-2; cdr3_length: 15; cdr3_aa: CASSATQGFDYGYTF; cdr3_nt: TGTGCCAGCAGCGCTACTCAGGGTTTCGACTATGGCTACACCTTC
clone_size: NA; v_call: TRBV28; d_call: NA; j_call: TRBJ2-7; cdr3_length: 14; cdr3_aa: CASSALGKAYEQYF; cdr3_nt: TGTGCCAGCAGTGCCCTGGGCAAAGCCTACGAGCAGTACTTC
clone_size: NA; v_call: TRBV7-8; d_call: NA; j_call: TRBJ1-6; cdr3_length: 12; cdr3_aa: CASSLGDSPLHF; cdr3_nt: TGTGCCAGCAGCTTAGGCGATTCACCCCTCCACTTT
clone_size: NA; v_call: TRBV6-5; d_call: NA; j_call: TRBJ2-5; cdr3_length: 15; cdr3_aa: CASSYSIAGQETQYF; cdr3_nt: TGTGCCAGCAGTTACTCGATAGCAGGGCAAGAGACCCAGTACTTC
clone_size: NA; v_call: TRBV9; d_call: NA; j_call: TRBJ2-5; cdr3_length: 14; cdr3_aa: CASSVEDYPETQYF; cdr3_nt: TGTGCCAGCAGCGTAGAAGACTACCCAGAGACCCAGTACTTC
clone_size: NA; v_call: TRBV30; d_call: NA; j_call: TRBJ1-3; cdr3_length: 14; cdr3_aa: CAWRGGGGGNTIYF; cdr3_nt: TGTGCCTGGAGGGGTGGCGGGGGCGGAAACACCATATATTTT
clone_size: many; v_call: TRBV6-5; d_call: TRBD1; j_call: TRBJ1-2; cdr3_length: 11; cdr3_aa: CASGTDYGYTF; cdr3_nt: TGTGCCAGTGGGACAGACTATGGCTACACCTTC
clone_size: NA; v_call: TRBV5-1; d_call: TRBD2; j_call: TRBJ2-7; cdr3_length: 14; cdr3_aa: CASSEGLSTYEQYF; cdr3_nt: TGCGCCAGCAGCGAGGGACTATCAACCTACGAGCAGTACTTC
clone_size: few; v_call: TRBV28; d_call: NA; j_call: TRBJ2-7; cdr3_length: 12; cdr3_aa: CASSQGGYEQYF; cdr3_nt: TGTGCCAGCAGTCAGGGGGGCTACGAGCAGTACTTC
clone_size: NA; v_call: TRBV7-9; d_call: NA; j_call: TRBJ2-7; cdr3_length: 16; cdr3_aa: CASSSLDGQSSYEQYF; cdr3_nt: TGTGCCAGCAGCAGCTTAGACGGACAGTCGTCCTACGAGCAGTACTTC
clone_size: NA; v_call: TRBV7-8; d_call: NA; j_call: TRBJ2-3; cdr3_length: 14; cdr3_aa: CASGSPQGTDTQYF; cdr3_nt: TGTGCCAGCGGCAGCCCACAGGGCACAGATACGCAGTATTTT
clone_size: once; v_call: TRBV4-2; d_call: NA; j_call: TRBJ1-2; cdr3_length: 14; cdr3_aa: CASSQDRTDDGYTF; cdr3_nt: TGTGCCAGCAGCCAAGATCGGACAGACGATGGCTACACCTTC
clone_size: NA; v_call: TRBV19; d_call: NA; j_call: TRBJ2-2; cdr3_length: 14; cdr3_aa: CASSIQGNTGELFF; cdr3_nt: TGTGCCAGTAGTATCCAGGGGAACACCGGGGAGCTGTTTTTT
clone_size: NA; v_call: TRBV27; d_call: NA; j_call: TRBJ1-1; cdr3_length: 11; cdr3_aa: CASSFGTEAFF; cdr3_nt: TGTGCCAGCAGTTTCGGCACTGAAGCTTTCTTT
clone_size: few; v_call: TRBV6-1; d_call: NA; j_call: TRBJ2-1; cdr3_length: 11; cdr3_aa: CASSEIYEQFF; cdr3_nt: TGTGCCAGCAGTGAAATCTATGAGCAGTTCTTC
clone_size: NA; v_call: TRBV7-2; d_call: NA; j_call: TRBJ1-2; cdr3_length: 16; cdr3_aa: CASSLQGWPLSYGYTF; cdr3_nt: TGTGCCAGCAGTCTACAGGGCTGGCCGCTAAGCTATGGCTACACCTTC
clone_size: NA; v_call: TRBV7-8; d_call: TRBD1; j_call: TRBJ1-5; cdr3_length: 15; cdr3_aa: CASSLGTGVYQPQHF; cdr3_nt: TGTGCCAGCAGCCTCGGGACAGGGGTTTATCAGCCCCAGCATTTT
clone_size: NA; v_call: TRBV15; d_call: NA; j_call: TRBJ1-5; cdr3_length: 14; cdr3_aa: CATSRDSINQPQHF; cdr3_nt: TGTGCCACCAGCAGAGATAGTATCAATCAGCCCCAGCATTTT
clone_size: NA; v_call: TRBV19; d_call: TRBD1; j_call: TRBJ2-7; cdr3_length: 14; cdr3_aa: CASSPGTGIGEQYF; cdr3_nt: TGTGCCAGTAGTCCCGGGACAGGGATAGGGGAGCAGTACTTC
clone_size: once; v_call: TRBV9; d_call: TRBD2; j_call: TRBJ2-5; cdr3_length: 16; cdr3_aa: CASSVVGGLERETQYF; cdr3_nt: TGTGCCAGCAGCGTAGTGGGGGGACTAGAGAGGGAGACCCAGTACTTC
clone_size: NA; v_call: TRBV6-5; d_call: TRBD1; j_call: TRBJ1-2; cdr3_length: 14; cdr3_aa: CASRQTGGNYGYTF; cdr3_nt: TGTGCCAGCAGGCAGACAGGGGGGAACTATGGCTACACCTTC
clone_size: NA; v_call: TRBV12-1; d_call: NA; j_call: TRBJ2-6; cdr3_length: 20; cdr3_aa: CASSYDPRPPAGASIYVLTF; cdr3_nt: TGTGCCAGCAGCTACGATCCTCGTCCCCCGGCAGGGGCTTCCATATACGTCCTGACTTTC
clone_size: NA; v_call: TRBV29-1; d_call: NA; j_call: TRBJ1-1; cdr3_length: 14; cdr3_aa: CSVEVGGVGTEAFF; cdr3_nt: TGCAGCGTTGAAGTAGGAGGGGTAGGCACTGAAGCTTTCTTT
clone_size: NA; v_call: TRBV4-3; d_call: NA; j_call: TRBJ1-2; cdr3_length: 14; cdr3_aa: CASSQNRRGSGYTF; cdr3_nt: TGCGCCAGCAGCCAAAATAGGAGGGGATCCGGCTACACCTTC
clone_size: few; v_call: TRBV5-6; d_call: NA; j_call: TRBJ2-1; cdr3_length: 13; cdr3_aa: CASSPGVMDEQFF; cdr3_nt: TGTGCCAGCAGCCCGGGGGTTATGGATGAGCAGTTCTTC
clone_size: NA; v_call: TRBV11-2; d_call: TRBD1; j_call: TRBJ1-6; cdr3_length: 17; cdr3_aa: CASSLVGTGKYNSPLHF; cdr3_nt: TGTGCCAGCAGCTTAGTTGGGACAGGGAAATATAATTCACCCCTCCACTTT
clone_size: once; v_call: TRBV7-8; d_call: NA; j_call: TRBJ1-2; cdr3_length: 15; cdr3_aa: CASSSTTGANYGYTF; cdr3_nt: TGTGCCAGCAGCTCTACGACGGGGGCTAACTATGGCTACACCTTC
clone_size: few; v_call: TRBV11-1; d_call: TRBD2; j_call: TRBJ2-3; cdr3_length: 17; cdr3_aa: CASSSRTSGEFTDTQYF; cdr3_nt: TGTGCCAGCAGCTCGAGGACTAGCGGGGAGTTCACAGATACGCAGTATTTT
clone_size: NA; v_call: TRBV7-2; d_call: TRBD2; j_call: TRBJ2-2; cdr3_length: 16; cdr3_aa: CASSLRPSGVPGELFF; cdr3_nt: TGTGCCAGCAGCTTACGCCCTAGCGGGGTGCCCGGGGAGCTGTTTTTT
clone_size: NA; v_call: TRBV6-5; d_call: TRBD1; j_call: TRBJ1-2; cdr3_length: 16; cdr3_aa: CASSYDAWDRNYGYTF; cdr3_nt: TGTGCCAGCAGTTATGATGCCTGGGACAGGAACTATGGCTACACCTTC
clone_size: few; v_call: TRBV7-9; d_call: NA; j_call: TRBJ1-6; cdr3_length: 19; cdr3_aa: CASSHGLNWRSSYNSPLHF; cdr3_nt: TGCGCCAGCAGCCACGGATTGAATTGGAGGAGCTCCTATAATTCACCCCTCCACTTT
clone_size: NA; v_call: TRBV15; d_call: NA; j_call: TRBJ2-7; cdr3_length: 14; cdr3_aa: CATSREARDYEQYF; cdr3_nt: TGTGCCACCAGCAGAGAAGCCCGGGACTACGAGCAGTACTTC
clone_size: NA; v_call: TRBV6-5; d_call: NA; j_call: TRBJ2-7; cdr3_length: 15; cdr3_aa: CASSYSPEQVYEQYF; cdr3_nt: TGTGCCAGCAGTTACTCGCCGGAACAGGTCTACGAGCAGTACTTC
clone_size: NA; v_call: TRBV7-9; d_call: NA; j_call: TRBJ1-1; cdr3_length: 13; cdr3_aa: CASSPDTRGPAFF; cdr3_nt: TGTGCCAGCAGCCCGGACACTCGAGGCCCCGCTTTCTTT
clone_size: NA; v_call: TRBV28; d_call: NA; j_call: TRBJ1-6; cdr3_length: 14; cdr3_aa: CASRGAGHNSPLHF; cdr3_nt: TGTGCCAGCCGTGGCGCGGGGCATAATTCACCCCTCCACTTT
clone_size: NA; v_call: TRBV7-2; d_call: NA; j_call: TRBJ2-1; cdr3_length: 19; cdr3_aa: CASTSQTRGHTSGYNEQFF; cdr3_nt: TGTGCCAGCACTTCTCAAACGCGGGGGCACACGTCAGGTTACAATGAGCAGTTCTTC
clone_size: NA; v_call: TRBV28; d_call: NA; j_call: TRBJ1-1; cdr3_length: 14; cdr3_aa: CATKKGFYNTEAFF; cdr3_nt: TGTGCCACTAAGAAGGGGTTCTACAACACTGAAGCTTTCTTT
clone_size: few; v_call: TRBV29-1; d_call: TRBD1; j_call: TRBJ1-2; cdr3_length: 11; cdr3_aa: CSVDRGQGYTF; cdr3_nt: TGCAGCGTAGACAGGGGTCAAGGCTACACCTTC
clone_size: few; v_call: TRBV30; d_call: TRBD1; j_call: TRBJ2-7; cdr3_length: 15; cdr3_aa: CAWSAGQGVSDEQYF; cdr3_nt: TGTGCCTGGAGTGCAGGACAGGGGGTATCTGACGAGCAGTACTTC
clone_size: NA; v_call: TRBV7-3; d_call: NA; j_call: TRBJ1-1; cdr3_length: 13; cdr3_aa: CASSFQWNTEAFF; cdr3_nt: TGTGCCAGCAGTTTCCAATGGAACACTGAAGCTTTCTTT
clone_size: NA; v_call: TRBV2; d_call: NA; j_call: TRBJ1-6; cdr3_length: 16; cdr3_aa: CASSFEDIENNSPLHF; cdr3_nt: TGTGCCAGCTCATTTGAGGACATAGAGAATAATTCACCCCTCCACTTT